This T cell receptor beta chain is from a study of control samples from healthy donors and cancer patients. TCRdb's copy holds only in-frame clones and misses some; the assay was immunoSEQ multiplex PCR. The sample includes tens of thousands of clones, around 87% of them seen just once. Germline V gene data show CDR1 as LGHDT and CDR2 as YNNKEL (reference sequence). V was shortened by 0 bases and J by 2 bases, with 5 bases between the two germline ends. The CDR3 extends over 13 amino acids. The chain joins TRBV3-1 (or the pseudogene TRBV3-2) to TRBJ2-7; D remains unclear. The receptor was isolated from a man between 60 and 70 years old with colorectal cancer. The sequenced sample consisted of PBMCs. The CDR3 region is CASSQDAAYEQYF. As DNA, the CDR3 is TGTGCCAGCAGCCAAGATGCGGCCTACGAGCAGTACTTC.